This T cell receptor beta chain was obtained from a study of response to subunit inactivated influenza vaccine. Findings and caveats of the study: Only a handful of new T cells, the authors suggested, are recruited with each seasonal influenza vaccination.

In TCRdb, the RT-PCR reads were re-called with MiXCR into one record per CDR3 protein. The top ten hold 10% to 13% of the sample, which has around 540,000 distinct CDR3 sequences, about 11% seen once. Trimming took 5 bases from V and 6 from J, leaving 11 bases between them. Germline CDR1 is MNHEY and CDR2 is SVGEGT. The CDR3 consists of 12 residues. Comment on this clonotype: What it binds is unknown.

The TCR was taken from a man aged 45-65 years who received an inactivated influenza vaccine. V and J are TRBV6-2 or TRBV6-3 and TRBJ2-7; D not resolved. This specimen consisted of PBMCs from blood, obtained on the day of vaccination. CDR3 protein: CASSDSLSEQYF. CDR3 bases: TGTGCCAGCAGTGATTCTTTAAGCGAGCAGTACTTC.